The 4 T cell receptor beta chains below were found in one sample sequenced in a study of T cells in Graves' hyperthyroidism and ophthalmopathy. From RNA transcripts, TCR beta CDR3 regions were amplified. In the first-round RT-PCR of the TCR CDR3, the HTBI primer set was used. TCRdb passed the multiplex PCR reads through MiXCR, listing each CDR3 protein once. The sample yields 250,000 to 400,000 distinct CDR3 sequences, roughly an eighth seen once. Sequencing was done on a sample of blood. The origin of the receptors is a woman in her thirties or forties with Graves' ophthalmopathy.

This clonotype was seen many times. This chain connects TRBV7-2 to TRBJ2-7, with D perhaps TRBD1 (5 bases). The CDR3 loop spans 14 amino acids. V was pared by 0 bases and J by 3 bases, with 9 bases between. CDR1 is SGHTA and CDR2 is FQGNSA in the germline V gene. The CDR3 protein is CASSLAGADYEQYF. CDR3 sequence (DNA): TGTGCCAGCAGCTTAGCAGGGGCAGACTACGAGCAGTACTTC.

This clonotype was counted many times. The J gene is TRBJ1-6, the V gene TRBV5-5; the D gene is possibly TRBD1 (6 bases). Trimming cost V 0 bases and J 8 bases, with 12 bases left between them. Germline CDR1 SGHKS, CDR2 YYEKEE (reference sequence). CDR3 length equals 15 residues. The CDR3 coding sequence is TGTGCCAGCAGCTTGGGAACAGGGCGTGATTCACCCCTCCACTTT. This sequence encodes CASSLGTGRDSPLHF.

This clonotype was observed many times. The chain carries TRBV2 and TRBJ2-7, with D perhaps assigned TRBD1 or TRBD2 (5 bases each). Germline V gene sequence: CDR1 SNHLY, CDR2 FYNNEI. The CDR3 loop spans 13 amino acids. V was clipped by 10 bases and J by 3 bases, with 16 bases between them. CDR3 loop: CATNGDGVYEQYF. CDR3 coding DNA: TGTGCCACCAATGGGGACGGCGTCTACGAGCAGTACTTC.

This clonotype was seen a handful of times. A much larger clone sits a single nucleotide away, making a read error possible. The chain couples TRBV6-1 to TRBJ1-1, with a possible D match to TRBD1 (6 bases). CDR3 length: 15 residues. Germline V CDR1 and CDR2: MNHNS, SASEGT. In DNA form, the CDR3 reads TGTGCCAGCAACTCTCTTAGGGGGGGTGGCACTGAAGCTTCCTTT. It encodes CASNSLRGGGTEASF.